One TCR beta chain is described in this entry. The antigen it recognizes is unknown. No much larger clone is present one base from it, and per-base qualities are unavailable. TCRbeta CDR3 regions were amplified from genomic DNA using the immunoSEQ Assay, a bias-controlled multiplex PCR. The authors' pipeline ran thus. Within the assay, amplification of reference gene primers was used to estimate how many nucleated cells each sample contained. To quantify the absolute abundance of each unique TCRbeta CDR3 rearrangement, sequence reads were collapsed and filtered. For each sample, productive Simpson clonality was calculated as the square root of Simpson's diversity index across productive rearrangements. The clones in this table, taken by TCRdb from immuneACCESS, are in-frame only. Not every clone is retained; where verified, under half of the shortfall comes from an unresolved V gene, and the cause of the rest is unknown. Clonal size and the V and J genes are those of that table, whereas D and trimming came from the DNA. The sample table contains roughly 290,000 clones; only one count was recorded for nearly 90% of them. The ten largest make up about 1.7% of the sample.

From the cysteine up to the phenylalanine, the CDR3 has a length of 16 residues. Only the CDR3 region is kept as DNA, spanning 48 bases read in frame from base 1. At the junction V is shortened by 2 bases and J by 6 bases; bases outside the gene matches: 11. The germline V gene gives CDR1 as SGHAT and CDR2 as FQNNGV. Participants in the prospective study were aged about 18 to 95 years, lived in 24 United States geographic areas, and enrolled through a virtual design. In the prospective study, participants were assigned to cohorts based on the clinical history participants reported in a screening survey and a study questionnaire. In the prospective study, whole blood, serum and a nasopharyngeal or oropharyngeal swab were collected from each participant by mobile phlebotomists. Participants in the prospective study had the option to provide additional blood draws and questionnaires over a roughly two-month period. Before DNA extraction, blood samples from the prospective study were shipped at room temperature or frozen.

The sample is drawn from a study of blood T cell repertoires in COVID-19 (dated by TCRdb to the early 2020s). Describing the broader study: The collaborator samples originated in the United States, Italy and Spain and spanned the acute and convalescent phases of COVID-19. The material from the prospective study consisted of cDNA or gDNA derived from T cells, B-cell-depleted T cells, or PBMCs. Deeply sampled blood TCRbeta repertoires from subjects exposed to, actively infected with, or recovered from COVID-19 were included in the dataset. The repertoires were released in a freely available public database intended as a resource for research on the immune response to SARS-CoV-2. Samples came from the ongoing ImmuneRACE study (first 160 participants) plus 1,254 subjects from 6 global collaborators. Nearly every sample came with metadata listing a de-identified subject ID, COVID-19 status, age in years and sex. Where available, HLA class I and class II types were obtained from metadata supplied by the sample provider rather than from assay-based typing. Paper-wide results and their limitations: The amount of clinical and demographic metadata varied by source and participant and was provided uncurated.

This sequence uses TRBV11-2 and TRBJ1-2; 8 bases in between match TRBD1. This receptor was obtained from a woman between 18 and 29 years old with acute COVID-19. Input material: PBMCs or T cells enriched from blood (not recorded which). The CDR3 sequence is CASSLSRLPGGHGYTF. DNA sequence: TGTGCCAGCAGCTTATCCCGACTTCCAGGGGGCCATGGCTACACCTTC.